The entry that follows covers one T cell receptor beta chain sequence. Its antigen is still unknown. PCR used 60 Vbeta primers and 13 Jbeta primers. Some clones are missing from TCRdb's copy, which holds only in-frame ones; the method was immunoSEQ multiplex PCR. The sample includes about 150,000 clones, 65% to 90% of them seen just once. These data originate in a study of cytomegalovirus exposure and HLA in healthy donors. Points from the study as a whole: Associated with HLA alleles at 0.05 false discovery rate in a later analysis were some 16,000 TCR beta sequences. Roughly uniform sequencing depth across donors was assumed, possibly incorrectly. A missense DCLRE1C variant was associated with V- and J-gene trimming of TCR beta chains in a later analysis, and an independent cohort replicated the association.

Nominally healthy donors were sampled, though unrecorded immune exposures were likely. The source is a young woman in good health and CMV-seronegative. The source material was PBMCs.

CDR3 in amino acids: CASSLAQADYEQYF. As DNA, the CDR3 is TGTGCCAGCAGCTTAGCCCAAGCGGACTACGAGCAGTACTTC. V usage is TRBV7-6 and J usage is TRBJ2-7, with D possibly being TRBD2 (5 bases). From germline, CDR1 is SGHVS and CDR2 FNYEAQ. V was shortened by 0 bases and J by 3 bases, with 9 bases between the two germline ends. This CDR3 is 14 amino acids long.